This TCR beta chain was sequenced in a study of blood T cell repertoires in COVID-19. Study details: The United States, Italy and Spain were the sources of the acute and convalescent COVID-19 samples. The cDNA or gDNA used as material had been derived from T cells, B-cell-depleted T cells, or PBMCs.

In this sample, this clone turned up a few times. Authors' data handling: Cell counts per sample came from amplifying reference gene primers. TCRdb's copy holds only in-frame clones and misses some; the assay was immunoSEQ multiplex PCR. V and J calls and clone size are as listed in that table; D and trimming were resolved from the DNA. This sample has around 200,000 clones, with roughly nine tenths found just once. With V trimmed by 1 base and J by 2 bases, 1 base remained unmatched. Per germline, CDR1 LGHDT and CDR2 YNNKEL (reference sequence). This CDR3 is 15 amino acids long. Sequenced: peripheral blood. The chain recombines TRBV3-1 (or the pseudogene TRBV3-2) with TRBJ2-3, with TRBD2 identical over 9 bases. The receptor's source is a man between 65 and 80 years old with active or convalescent COVID-19. The CDR3 DNA sequence: TGTGCCAGCAGCCAAGGACTAGCGGACACAGATACGCAGTATTTT. As protein: CASSQGLADTDTQYF.